These 23 T cell receptor beta chains originate from one sample sequenced in a study of T-cell memory formation after mild COVID-19. TCRdb independently ran MiXCR on the 5' RACE reads; one entry per CDR3 protein. The repertoire holds approximately 400,000 distinct CDR3 sequences, with around 17% as singletons. Sequencing used PBMCs or a T cell subset sorted from them (not recorded which). These receptors were obtained from a man aged 18 to 29 who had mild COVID-19 (a few samples of this study predate the infection). Cell type and time point are not known.

V usage is TRBV5-6 and J usage is TRBJ2-7; D is perhaps TRBD2 (5 bases). In germline, CDR1 is SGHDT, CDR2 YYEEEE. Trimming pared 2 bases from V and 4 bases from J, leaving 7 bases between. The CDR3 runs 12 residues. In DNA, the CDR3 is TGTGCCAGCAGCTTCGGGGAATACGAGCAGTACGTC. Protein sequence: CASSFGEYEQYV.

In this sample, this clonotype turned up a few times. This sequence joins TRBV2 and TRBJ2-7; 8 bases fit TRBD1. V shed 6 bases and J 0 bases; nucleotides not matched to a gene: 4. The CDR3 contains 14 residues. In germline, CDR1 is SNHLY, CDR2 FYNNEI. This CDR3 reads CASRGRGHSYEQYF. The CDR3 nucleotides read TGTGCCAGCAGAGGCAGGGGGCACTCCTACGAGCAGTACTTC. Supplemented by reference TRBV2 and TRBJ2-7, the full variable domain reads EPEVTQTPSHQVTQMGQEVILRCVPISNHLYFYWYRQILGQKVEFLVSFYNNEISEKSEIFDDQFSVERPDGSNFTLKIRSTKLEDSAMYFCASRGRGHSYEQYFGPGTRLTVT.

The genes are TRBV5-8 and TRBJ1-1; D call uncertain. The CDR3 has 16 residues. Germline-derived CDR1 and CDR2 are SGHTS and YDEGEE. Trimming cost V 8 bases and J 0 bases, with 20 bases left between them. The CDR3 nucleotides read TGTGCCAGGCCTTCAAAGGTCAGGATGATGAACACTGAAGCTTTCTTT. It yields the protein CARPSKVRMMNTEAFF.

V and J are TRBV10-2 and TRBJ2-7, with TRBD2 identical over 16 bases. The CDR3 contains 17 residues. Trimming at V came to 9 bases and at J to 0 bases, leaving 8 bases not matched to a gene. Germline-derived CDR1 and CDR2 are WSHSY and SAAADI. The CDR3 DNA is TGCGCCAGTGCCGGGACTAGCGGGGGGGCTATCTCCTACGAGCAGTACTTC. Its translation is CASAGTSGGAISYEQYF.

V and J are TRBV10-2 and TRBJ1-1, with 9 bases matching TRBD1. Trimming took 2 bases from V and 0 from J; bases not matched to a gene: 1. Germline V CDR1 and CDR2: WSHSY, SAAADI. The CDR3 sequence is 15 residues long. The CDR3 nucleotides read TGCGCCAGCAGTGAGGACAGGGGGATGAACACTGAAGCTTTCTTT. Translation gives CASSEDRGMNTEAFF.

This clonotype has a handful of counts. V is TRBV19 and J is TRBJ2-6; 8 positions match TRBD1. The ends lost 8 bases at V and 0 bases at J; junction bases unmatched: 18. CDR1 and CDR2 (germline): LNHDA, SQIVND (reference sequence). CDR3 length equals 20 residues. The CDR3 bases are TGTGCCAGTGGCAGGGACAGGATGTTTATCCCCGTCTCTGGGGCCAACGTCCTGACTTTC. Translated: CASGRDRMFIPVSGANVLTF.

This clonotype was recorded a few times. The gene calls are TRBV13 and TRBJ1-3, with a possible D match to TRBD1 (6 bases). There are 15 residues in the CDR3. CDR1 is PRHDT, CDR2 FYEKMQ, per germline (reference sequence). Trimming removed 5 bases from V and 4 bases from J, with 15 bases in between. The CDR3 is CASSTRGGYGNTIYF. The CDR3 region has the DNA TGTGCCAGCAGCACCCGAGGGGGGTACGGAAACACCATATATTTT.

There are a few counts of this clonotype. The chain employs TRBV20-1 and TRBJ2-5; no clear D gene. The germline V gene encodes CDR1 DFQATT and CDR2 SNEGSKA (reference sequence). This CDR3 is 12 amino acids long. The ends were cut back, 3 bases at V and 2 bases at J, with 7 bases in the middle. The chain's CDR3 is CSASRYQETQYF. The CDR3 region has the DNA TGCAGTGCTAGCCGGTATCAAGAGACCCAGTACTTC.

This clonotype came up a few times. V usage is TRBV12-3 or TRBV12-4 and J usage is TRBJ2-3; no firm D call. The germline V and J ends were trimmed by 7 bases and 5 bases, with 13 bases remaining between them. This CDR3 has 13 residues. CDR3 sequence (DNA): TGTGCCAGCATATGGGGTGCCGAAGATACGCAGTATTTT. As protein: CASIWGAEDTQYF.

The V and J genes are TRBV5-1 and TRBJ1-6; no clear D. V lost 0 bases and J lost 0, with 13 bases in between. CDR1 is SGHRS and CDR2 is YFSETQ in the germline V gene. This CDR3 has 18 residues. The CDR3, as DNA: TGCGCCAGCAGCTTGGGAATGGGCTACAGCTCCTATAATTCACCCCTCCACTTT. This codes for CASSLGMGYSSYNSPLHF.

The chain links TRBV29-1 to TRBJ2-7; TRBD1 might be the D (7 bases). This CDR3 comprises 14 residues. The ends were cut back, 4 bases at V and 3 bases at J, with 16 bases in the middle. Germline values: CDR1 SQVTM, CDR2 ANQGSEA. As DNA, the CDR3 is TGCAGCGTTGCTCCAGGCGGGACAGACTACGAGCAGTACTTC. As protein: CSVAPGGTDYEQYF.

This sequence joins TRBV15 and TRBJ1-5; D unclear. The germline gives CDR1 LNHNV, CDR2 YYDKDF (reference sequence). The CDR3 spans 13 residues. The V gene lost 5 bases and the J gene lost 6 bases, with 11 bases spanning the gap. The CDR3 sequence is CATSRRTGQPQHF. DNA of the CDR3: TGTGCCACCAGCCGAAGGACGGGTCAGCCCCAGCATTTT.

In its sample, this clonotype was seen a few times. The V and J genes are TRBV12-3 or TRBV12-4 and TRBJ2-7; D possibly matches TRBD1 or TRBD2 (6 bases each). V was clipped by 4 bases and J by 2 bases, with 15 bases between them. The CDR3 loop spans 15 amino acids. The CDR3 loop is CASSSLGGNTYEQYF. CDR3 nucleotides: TGTGCCAGCAGTTCTTTGGGGGGCAACACCTACGAGCAGTACTTC.

This clonotype was seen a handful of times. The chain combines TRBV7-2 with TRBJ1-5, with 7 bases matching TRBD1. This CDR3 is 13 amino acids long. Germline values: CDR1 SGHTA, CDR2 FQGNSA. V was pared by 5 bases and J by 7 bases, with 5 bases of the junction left unmatched. The CDR3 here is CASSPGQQQPQHF. The CDR3 DNA is TGTGCCAGCAGCCCGGGACAGCAACAGCCCCAGCATTTT.

The chain has TRBV9 and TRBJ2-4; D perhaps matches TRBD1 (6 bases). This CDR3 is 13 amino acids long. Germline CDR1 SGDLS, CDR2 YYNGEE. The V gene lost 3 bases and the J gene lost 5 bases, with 9 bases spanning the gap. CDR3: CASSDRDQNIQYF. The CDR3 nucleotides read TGTGCCAGCAGCGACAGGGACCAAAACATTCAGTACTTC.

The V gene is TRBV28, the J gene TRBJ2-7, with a tentative D call TRBD1 (6 bases). This CDR3 is 14 amino acids long. V was pared by 4 bases and J by 3 bases, with 13 bases between. Germline V gene lookup returns CDR1 MDHEN and CDR2 SYDVKM. CDR3 region: CASSSGTQNYEQYV. The CDR3 region has the DNA TGTGCCAGCAGTTCCGGGACACAGAACTACGAGCAGTACGTC.

The V gene is TRBV5-1, the J gene TRBJ2-1, with D perhaps matching TRBD1 (5 bases). The germline V gene encodes CDR1 SGHRS and CDR2 YFSETQ. There are 12 residues in the CDR3. V was cut by 4 bases and J by 9 bases, with 11 bases left in between. The CDR3 protein is CASSASGREQFF. The CDR3 DNA reads TGCGCCAGCAGCGCGTCAGGGCGTGAGCAGTTCTTC.

This clonotype was observed at least ten times. The chain uses TRBV9 and TRBJ2-3, with TRBD2 identical over 11 bases. With V trimmed by 4 bases and J by 6 bases, 16 bases remained unmatched. CDR3 length: 18 residues. Germline V gives CDR1 SGDLS, CDR2 YYNGEE. The CDR3 region is CASSTRSWIAGGLDTQYF. The CDR3 coding sequence is TGTGCCAGCAGCACCCGTAGCTGGATAGCGGGGGGGCTTGATACGCAGTATTTT.

This chain links TRBV7-2 with TRBJ2-5, with a possible D match to TRBD1 (6 bases). V was clipped by 6 bases and J by 4 bases, with 12 bases between them. The germline gives CDR1 SGHTA, CDR2 FQGNSA. This CDR3 is built from 13 residues. The chain's CDR3 is CASRQGRGETQYF. DNA for the CDR3: TGTGCCAGCAGGCAGGGCAGGGGAGAGACCCAGTACTTC.

This clonotype was detected a few times. This chain connects TRBV6-5 to TRBJ1-2; 9 positions match TRBD1. V lost 5 bases, J lost 3 bases, and 7 bases stayed unmatched. The CDR3 runs 15 residues. Germline loops: CDR1 MNHEY, CDR2 SVGAGI. CDR3 sequence (DNA): TGTGCCAGCAGTACCCGACAGGGGGGGGACTATGGCTACACCTTC. It is translated as CASSTRQGGDYGYTF.

The chain combines TRBV15 with TRBJ2-7; possibly TRBD1 for D (6 bases). This CDR3 comprises 15 residues. CDR1 LNHNV and CDR2 YYDKDF come from the germline V gene (reference sequence). The V and J ends lost 1 base and 8 bases respectively, with 18 bases between them. The CDR3 DNA reads as TGTGCCACCAGCAGAGGTACCATCCGGGACACCAAGCAGTACTTC. Protein: CATSRGTIRDTKQYF.

This clonotype came up a few times. The CDR3 DNA reads as TGTGCCAGCAGTTATCTGTCGGCCGAAAACATTCAGTACTTC. This encodes CASSYLSAENIQYF. The chain recombines TRBV6-6 with TRBJ2-4; D unclear. Germline CDR1 is MNHNY and CDR2 is SVGAGI (reference sequence). V lost 3 bases, J lost 5 bases, and 11 bases lay in between. CDR3 length: 14 residues.

The V call is TRBV18, the J call TRBJ2-3, with 7 bases aligning to TRBD2. Trimming cost V 1 base and J 2 bases; bases outside gene matches: 9. This CDR3 has 17 residues. Per the germline V gene, CDR1 is KGHSH and CDR2 is LQKENI. CDR3 region: CASSPRLGGLNTDTQYF. The CDR3 region has the DNA TGTGCCAGCTCACCACGACTCGGGGGACTAAACACAGATACGCAGTATTTT.